A selection of T cell receptor beta chains follows, all from one sample in a study of metastatic and nonmetastatic thyroid tumors. TCRdb ran MiXCR on the PCR reads. The sample records about 24,000 clones, over 20% being singletons. Input material: blood. These receptors originate from a female donor with papillary thyroid cancer or a benign thyroid nodule (not recorded which). Some clones in this sample may be carry-over from other donors' samples. The CDR3 runs from the conserved cysteine through the conserved F or W. The D gene is left open where the match is weak. Size is omitted from some rows. Given values are once, few, many or a class for expanded clones.

j_call d_call clone_size v_call cdr3_aa cdr3_nt
TRBJ2-1 TRBD2 - TRBV2 CASSEVSAGAGLREQFF TGCGCCAGCAGTGAAGTCTCAGCGGGGGCGGGCTTGCGTGAGCAGTTCTTC
TRBJ1-2 - many TRBV2 CASSDWSGYTF TGTGCCAGCAGTGATTGGTCTGGCTACACCTTC
TRBJ2-2 TRBD2 many TRBV19 CASTQDGGVNTGELFF TGTGCCAGTACCCAGGATGGGGGGGTGAACACCGGGGAGCTGTTTTTT
TRBJ2-7 - - TRBV15 CATSRSQTSEQYF TGTGCCACCAGCAGATCTCAGACGTCCGAGCAGTACTTC
TRBJ2-5 - many TRBV5-1 CASSPLTGQGGRLETQYF TGCGCCAGCAGCCCGTTAACGGGACAGGGCGGGAGGCTAGAGACCCAGTACTTC
TRBJ2-5 TRBD1 many TRBV28 CASSPGDRAGETQYF TGTGCCAGCAGCCCCGGGGACAGGGCAGGGGAGACCCAGTACTTC
TRBJ2-3 - many TRBV7-9 CASRRESTDTQYF TGTGCCAGCAGACGGGAGAGCACAGATACGCAGTATTTT
TRBJ2-1 - - TRBV20-1 CSARDAGAWGYEQFF TGCAGTGCTAGAGATGCAGGGGCCTGGGGGTATGAGCAGTTCTTC
TRBJ2-4 - - TRBV6-1 CASGGDRAKNIQYF TGTGCCAGCGGGGGGGACAGGGCCAAAAACATTCAGTACTTC
TRBJ2-7 TRBD1 medium-sized TRBV2 CASREWRQGDEQYF TGTGCCAGCAGGGAATGGAGACAGGGGGACGAGCAGTACTTC
TRBJ1-5 - - TRBV20-1 CSAILGPNQPQDF TGCAGTGCTATCCTGGGACCAAATCAGCCCCAGGATTTT
TRBJ1-5 - once TRBV20-1 CSSFYRDINQPQHF TGCAGTTCTTTTTACCGGGACATTAATCAGCCCCAGCATTTT
TRBJ2-4 - many TRBV9 CASSVGQGLAKNIQYF TGTGCCAGCAGCGTAGGCCAGGGGCTAGCCAAAAACATTCAGTACTTC
TRBJ1-2 - - TRBV30 CVWSGAGGYTF TGTGTGTGGAGTGGCGCGGGCGGCTACACCTTC
TRBJ1-1 - once TRBV6-4 CASSEERRQLEAFF TGTGCCAGCAGTGAAGAGAGGAGACAGCTTGAAGCTTTCTTT
TRBJ1-2 TRBD1 - TRBV5-1 CASSPGTGGMVSYGYTF TGCGCCAGCAGCCCGGGGACAGGGGGAATGGTGAGCTATGGCTACACCTTC
TRBJ2-2 TRBD2 many TRBV29-1 CSVEDNSGGANTGELFF TGCAGCGTTGAAGATAATAGCGGGGGGGCCAACACCGGGGAGCTGTTTTTT
TRBJ1-1 - many TRBV20-1 CSASSNTEAFF TGCAGTGCGAGTAGCAACACTGAAGCTTTCTTT
TRBJ2-2 TRBD2 medium-sized TRBV6-2/TRBV6-3 CASSPVGLAGAGELFF TGTGCCAGCAGTCCGGTCGGACTAGCGGGGGCCGGGGAGCTGTTTTTT
TRBJ1-2 - many TRBV11-2 CASSLNGGGAYGYTF TGTGCCAGCAGCCTCAACGGGGGGGGCGCCTATGGCTACACCTTC
TRBJ1-1 TRBD1 many TRBV19 CASKKGGQMNTEAFF TGTGCCAGTAAAAAAGGGGGACAGATGAACACTGAAGCTTTCTTT
TRBJ1-6 TRBD1 medium-sized TRBV10-2 CASSVLLQGASSPLHF TGCGCCAGCAGTGTTTTATTGCAGGGGGCTTCTTCACCCCTCCACTTT
TRBJ2-3 - many TRBV5-1 CASSLGGPDTQYF TGCGCCAGCAGCTTGGGTGGGCCAGATACGCAGTATTTT
TRBJ2-7 - - TRBV7-8 CASSLALYEQYF TGTGCCAGCAGCTTAGCACTCTACGAGCAGTACTTC
TRBJ2-7 - - TRBV27 CAAGYYEQYF TGTGCCGCGGGGTACTACGAGCAGTACTTC
TRBJ2-1 - medium-sized TRBV10-3 CAISDQGHNEQFF TGTGCCATCAGTGATCAGGGACACAATGAGCAGTTCTTC
TRBJ2-1 TRBD2 - TRBV2 CASSFPSGAAWFF TGTGCCAGCAGTTTTCCTAGCGGGGCGGCGTGGTTCTTC
TRBJ2-1 TRBD2 many TRBV9 CASSVGLGGGMDEQFF TGTGCCAGCAGCGTAGGGCTCGGGGGGGGTATGGATGAGCAGTTCTTC
TRBJ2-2 TRBD2 - TRBV20-1 CSARDLGLAGSGELFF TGCAGTGCTAGAGATTTAGGGCTAGCGGGAAGCGGGGAGCTGTTTTTT
TRBJ2-3 - many TRBV5-1 CASSRLQGLTDTQYF TGCGCCAGCAGCCGACTACAGGGTTTAACAGATACGCAGTATTTT
TRBJ1-6 - - TRBV5-1 CASSLFTGRPLHF TGCGCCAGCAGCTTATTCACCGGCCGGCCCCTCCACTTT
TRBJ2-7 - medium-sized TRBV5-1 CASSLSPGEIGEQYF TGCGCCAGCAGCTTGTCTCCGGGGGAAATCGGCGAGCAGTACTTC